This T cell receptor beta chain was sequenced during a study of shared clonotypes between healthy human individuals. About the research overall: Samples came from a couple of female and three male donors aged 18 to 49.

In this sample, this clone turned up once. Every subset had its genomic DNA shared out evenly among several immunoSEQ plates. Profiling relied on immunoSEQ multiplex PCR, and the TCRdb table lists in-frame clones only, not all of them. The sample records around 500,000 clones, 70% to 85% being singletons. The TCR originated in a woman between 35 and 50 years old in good health. Some clones in this sample may be carry-over from other donors' samples. Sequencing was carried out using PBMCs.

Here the CDR3 DNA reads TGTGCCACCACGGCGGGAGGGCCCGGTTTCTACAATGAGCAGTTCTTC. It encodes CATTAGGPGFYNEQFF. The chain joins TRBV15 to TRBJ2-1; 9 bases are shared with TRBD2. This CDR3 is 16 amino acids long. In germline, CDR1 is LNHNV, CDR2 YYDKDF (reference sequence). J gave up 3 bases and V 7 bases, and 10 bases lay outside the gene matches.